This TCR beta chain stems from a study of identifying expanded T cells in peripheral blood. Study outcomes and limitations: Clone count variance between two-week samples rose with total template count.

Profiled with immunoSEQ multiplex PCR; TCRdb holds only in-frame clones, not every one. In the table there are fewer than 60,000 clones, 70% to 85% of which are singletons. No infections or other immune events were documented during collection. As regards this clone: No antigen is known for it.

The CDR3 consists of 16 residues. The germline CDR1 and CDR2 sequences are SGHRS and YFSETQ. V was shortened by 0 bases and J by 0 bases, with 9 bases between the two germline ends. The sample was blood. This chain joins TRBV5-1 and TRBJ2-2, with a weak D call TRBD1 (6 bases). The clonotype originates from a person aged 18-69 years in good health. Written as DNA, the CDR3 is TGCGCCAGCAGCTTGGTTGGGGGCCCGAACACCGGGGAGCTGTTTTTT. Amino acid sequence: CASSLVGGPNTGELFF.